This is a list of T cell receptor beta chains from one sample in a study of OX40 agonist ivuxolimab in advanced cancers. Using immunoSEQ multiplex PCR, the repertoire was profiled, and TCRdb retains in-frame clones only, with some absent. The table lists roughly 89,000 clones, more than 75% of them singletons, with less than 0.35% in the top ten. This specimen was CD4+ or CD8+ T cells sorted from blood, taken in a trial of the OX40 agonist ivuxolimab. The origin of the receptors is an adult with an advanced solid tumor such as melanoma, head and neck, liver or kidney cancer. The CDR3 runs from the conserved cysteine through the conserved F or W. The D gene is left open where the match is weak. Clone size is stated in some rows and not others, as once, few, many or a class when expanded.

TRBV5-4	TRBD2	TRBJ2-7	.	CASSSRTSGSPSYEQYF	TGTGCCAGCAGCTCCAGGACTAGCGGGAGCCCGTCCTACGAGCAGTACTTC
TRBV9	TRBD1	TRBJ1-2	.	CASSVVGDSNYGYTF	TGTGCCAGCAGCGTAGTAGGGGACAGTAACTATGGCTACACCTTC
TRBV28	TRBD2	TRBJ2-3	once	CASSLYGRALDTQYF	TGTGCCAGCAGTTTATACGGGAGGGCTTTAGATACGCAGTATTTT
TRBV18	.	TRBJ2-3	.	CASSLGLLPDTQYF	TGTGCCAGCTCACTTGGACTCCTACCTGATACGCAGTATTTT
TRBV7-9	TRBD1	TRBJ1-1	.	CASSLQTGGNTEAFF	TGTGCCAGCAGCCTTCAGACAGGGGGGAACACTGAAGCTTTCTTT
TRBV19	.	TRBJ2-6	few	CASSTTGTTGANVLTF	TGTGCCAGTAGTACAACCGGGACAACGGGGGCCAACGTCCTGACTTTC
TRBV30	TRBD1	TRBJ1-6	.	CAWRTGTVVNSPLHF	TGTGCCTGGAGGACAGGGACGGTTGTTAATTCACCCCTCCACTTT
TRBV25-1	.	TRBJ2-7	.	CASTRGYEQYF	TGTGCCAGCACCAGAGGGTACGAGCAGTACTTC
TRBV2	TRBD2	TRBJ2-1	.	CASSDLSGSSYNEQFF	TGTGCCAGCAGTGATCTTAGCGGGAGCTCCTACAATGAGCAGTTCTTC
TRBV28	.	TRBJ2-7	.	CASSSPGDRVYEQYF	TGTGCCAGCAGTTCCCCAGGTGACAGAGTCTACGAGCAGTACTTC
TRBV18	.	TRBJ2-7	.	CASSPRDEQYF	TGTGCCAGCTCACCACGGGACGAGCAGTACTTC
TRBV7-8	.	TRBJ2-7	.	CASSLVSSPTSYEQYF	TGTGCCAGCAGCTTAGTATCCTCACCAACATCCTACGAGCAGTACTTC
TRBV18	TRBD2	TRBJ2-5	.	CASSREREGTQYF	TGTGCCAGCTCACGAGAGCGGGAAGGGACCCAGTACTTC
TRBV28	.	TRBJ1-2	.	CASAIDARYGYTF	TGTGCCAGCGCTATTGACGCTCGGTATGGCTACACCTTC
TRBV4-2	TRBD2	TRBJ2-4	.	CASSQDILADNRLAKNIQYF	TGTGCCAGCAGCCAAGATATTCTAGCGGACAATAGACTAGCCAAAAACATTCAGTACTTC
TRBV5-6	.	TRBJ2-7	.	CASSLGIREQYF	TGTGCCAGCAGCTTGGGTATTCGCGAGCAGTACTTC
TRBV28	TRBD2	TRBJ2-1	.	CASSLLAGGISNEQFF	TGTGCCAGCAGTTTACTAGCGGGAGGGATCTCCAATGAGCAGTTCTTC
TRBV18	.	TRBJ2-5	.	CASSPNILQETQYF	TGTGCCAGCTCACCAAACATTCTCCAAGAGACCCAGTACTTC
TRBV28	TRBD2	TRBJ2-7	.	CASSFRGRRLAGVDYEQYF	TGTGCCAGCAGTTTTCGGGGGCGCAGACTAGCGGGAGTAGACTACGAGCAGTACTTC
TRBV28	.	TRBJ2-2	.	CASSLLAGLANTGELFF	TGTGCCAGCAGTTTATTGGCGGGGCTCGCGAACACCGGGGAGCTGTTTTTT
TRBV5-1	TRBD2	TRBJ2-7	.	CASSFGDPGTSGPYEQYF	TGCGCCAGCAGCTTCGGGGACCCCGGGACTAGCGGCCCCTACGAGCAGTACTTC
TRBV9	TRBD1	TRBJ2-2	once	CASSVGGGTGSGGELFF	TGTGCCAGCAGCGTAGGAGGCGGGACAGGGAGTGGCGGGGAGCTGTTTTTT
TRBV30	.	TRBJ1-6	.	CAWSAPGQTNSPLHF	TGTGCCTGGAGTGCCCCCGGACAGACTAATTCACCCCTCCACTTT
TRBV6-5	.	TRBJ1-1	.	CASSTTGNTEAFF	TGTGCCAGCAGTACGACGGGGAACACTGAAGCTTTCTTT
TRBV2	.	TRBJ2-7	.	CASEGGSEQYF	TGTGCCAGTGAGGGGGGAAGCGAGCAGTACTTC
TRBV27	.	TRBJ1-5	.	CASSGTLSNQPQHF	TGTGCCAGCAGCGGGACACTTAGCAATCAGCCCCAGCATTTT
TRBV18	TRBD2	TRBJ2-1	.	CASSPGLAKNNEQFF	TGTGCCAGCTCACCCGGACTAGCGAAAAACAATGAGCAGTTCTTC
TRBV25-1	TRBD1	TRBJ2-7	.	CASSETGLSGEQYF	TGTGCCAGCAGTGAGACAGGGCTGTCGGGGGAGCAGTACTTC
TRBV5-1	.	TRBJ1-1	.	CASSLDRVMNTEAFF	TGCGCCAGCAGCTTGGACAGGGTCATGAACACTGAAGCTTTCTTT
TRBV7-3	.	TRBJ2-3	.	CASSLRGARGYTDTQYF	TGTGCCAGCAGCCTTCGAGGAGCAAGGGGGTACACAGATACGCAGTATTTT
TRBV5-6	.	TRBJ1-5	once	CASSLLRGEAQHF	TGTGCCAGCAGCTTGCTCCGGGGTGAAGCCCAGCATTTT
TRBV18	.	TRBJ2-1	.	CASSPIGLYGEQFF	TGTGCCAGCTCACCAATCGGACTATACGGGGAGCAGTTCTTC
TRBV2	TRBD2	TRBJ2-7	.	CASRPSGRASYEQYF	TGTGCCAGCAGACCTAGCGGGAGGGCCTCCTACGAGCAGTACTTC
TRBV19	TRBD1	TRBJ2-3	.	CASSLGTAESTDTQYF	TGTGCCAGTAGTTTGGGGACAGCCGAGAGCACAGATACGCAGTATTTT
TRBV2	.	TRBJ1-2	.	CASSDGQGYGYTF	TGTGCCAGCAGTGATGGGCAGGGCTATGGCTACACCTTC
TRBV11-2	TRBD1	TRBJ1-1	.	CASSLGVTGGGWNTEAFF	TGTGCCAGCAGCTTAGGGGTAACAGGGGGCGGTTGGAACACTGAAGCTTTCTTT
TRBV7-9	TRBD1	TRBJ1-5	.	CASSLGTDNQPQHF	TGTGCCAGCAGCTTGGGGACAGACAATCAGCCCCAGCATTTT
TRBV7-2	TRBD1	TRBJ2-3	.	CASSSQGAGDTQYF	TGTGCCAGCAGCTCACAGGGGGCGGGAGATACGCAGTATTTT
TRBV28	TRBD1	TRBJ1-1	.	CASTGGQGVRTEAFF	TGTGCCAGCACCGGAGGACAGGGCGTAAGGACTGAAGCTTTCTTT
TRBV30	.	TRBJ2-5	.	CAWNMGATQYF	TGTGCCTGGAATATGGGGGCCACCCAGTACTTC
TRBV19	TRBD1	TRBJ1-4	.	CASRRTGRTEKLFF	TGTGCCAGTAGAAGGACAGGGAGAACGGAAAAACTGTTTTTT